These 21 T cell receptor beta chains came from one sample sequenced in a study of PD-1 blockade in classical Hodgkin lymphoma. Profiled with immunoSEQ multiplex PCR; TCRdb holds only in-frame clones, not every one. The sample has 20,000 to 25,000 clones, about 94% seen once. This sample's time point: newly diagnosed, previously untreated cHL patient sample. The sample was peripheral blood mononuclear cells (PBMCs). Receptors were obtained from a human donor with classical Hodgkin lymphoma.

V is TRBV7-2 and J is TRBJ2-2; no clear D gene. The V end was cut by 1 base, the J end by 0 bases, with 9 bases between. The CDR3 consists of 16 residues. Germline CDR1 reads SGHTA; CDR2 reads FQGNSA. CDR3: CASSLERLSNTGELFF. For the CDR3, the DNA is TGTGCCAGCAGCTTAGAGAGGCTTTCGAACACCGGGGAGCTGTTTTTT.

Only one count was recorded for this clone. The chain couples TRBV29-1 to TRBJ1-1; D not resolved. The V end lost 7 bases, the J end lost 1 base, and 4 bases lay between the germline ends. The germline CDR1 and CDR2 sequences are SQVTM and ANQGSEA. This CDR3 comprises 10 residues. The CDR3 DNA reads TGCAGCGGGTCGAACACTGAAGCTTTCTTT. This codes for CSGSNTEAFF.

In this sample, this clone turned up once. The chain combines TRBV6-6 with TRBJ2-5; TRBD2 is a possible D gene (6 bases). V gave up 2 bases and J gave up 3 bases, with 10 bases separating them. CDR3 size: 14 residues. Germline V CDR1 and CDR2: MNHNY, SVGAGI (reference sequence). CDR3 protein: CASSYPGGEETQYF. The CDR3 nucleotides read TGTGCCAGCAGTTACCCAGGCGGGGAAGAGACCCAGTACTTC.

The rearrangement links TRBV7-2 to TRBJ2-1; D might be TRBD1 (5 bases). Germline V CDR1 and CDR2: SGHTA, FQGNSA. The CDR3 is made up of 14 amino acids. The V end was cut by 0 bases, the J end by 10 bases, with 13 bases between. DNA for the CDR3: TGTGCCAGCAGCTTAGCTCGAGAAGCAGGGGAGCAGTTCTTC. The encoded protein is CASSLAREAGEQFF. The entire variable domain, with the rest obtained from reference TRBV7-2 and TRBJ2-1, is as follows: GAGVSQSPSNKVTEKGKDVELRCDPISGHTALYWYRQSLGQGLEFLIYFQGNSAPDKSGLPSDRFSAERTGGSVSTLTIQRTQQEDSAVYLCASSLAREAGEQFFGPGTRLTVL.

The chain employs TRBV4-2 and TRBJ1-2, with no clear D. Trimming pared 2 bases from V and 2 bases from J, leaving 6 bases between. This CDR3 region has 13 residues. Germline V gene sequence: CDR1 LGHNA, CDR2 YNFKEQ. CDR3 bases: TGTGCCAGCAGCCAATTTGGAAACTATGGCTACACCTTC. Its translation: CASSQFGNYGYTF.

The chain couples TRBV11-2 to TRBJ2-5; D gene ambiguous. V gave up 3 bases and J gave up 5 bases, with 7 bases separating them. The CDR3 sequence is 12 residues long. The germline V gene has CDR1 SGHAT and CDR2 FQNNGV. The CDR3 DNA sequence: TGTGCCAGCAGCTTGAACTATGAGACCCAGTACTTC. Translating gives CASSLNYETQYF.

This chain uses TRBV19 with TRBJ2-2, with TRBD2 matching over 10 bases. The V and J ends lost 4 bases and 1 base, in that order; junction bases with no gene match: 3. Germline CDR1 and CDR2: LNHDA and SQIVND (reference sequence). The CDR3 covers 16 residues. CDR3 in amino acids: CASSTGLAKNTGELFF. For the CDR3, the DNA is TGTGCCAGTAGTACGGGACTAGCGAAGAACACCGGGGAGCTGTTTTTT.

The CDR3 sequence: CASSVEGNTIYF. DNA for the CDR3: TGTGCCAGCAGCGTGGAGGGAAACACCATATATTTT. The chain is built from TRBV9 and TRBJ1-3; no reliable D call. The V gene lost 2 bases and the J gene lost 4 bases, with 4 bases spanning the gap. The V gene's germline CDR1 is SGDLS and CDR2 YYNGEE. This CDR3 has 12 amino acids.

This chain joins TRBV10-3 and TRBJ2-7; 8 nucleotides line up with TRBD2. The germline V gene has CDR1 ENHRY and CDR2 SYGVKD. Unmatched junction bases numbered 0, after V lost 3 bases and J lost 2 bases. The CDR3 covers 13 residues. CDR3 nucleotide sequence: TGTGCCATCAGTGACGGGGGGGCCTACGAGCAGTACTTC. Protein: CAISDGGAYEQYF.

The chain couples TRBV30 to TRBJ1-1; D not resolved. Trimming removed 3 bases from V and 8 bases from J, with 13 bases in between. The CDR3 covers 12 residues. Germline-derived CDR1 and CDR2 are GTSNPN and SVGIG (reference sequence). CDR3 sequence (DNA): TGTGCCTGGAGCGACCTGAACCGAGAAGCTTTCTTT. Translated: CAWSDLNREAFF.

This chain joins TRBV10-3 and TRBJ2-1; 12 bases map to TRBD2. This CDR3 has 15 amino acids. J lost 4 bases, V lost 4 bases, and 2 bases had no gene match. Germline V CDR1 and CDR2: ENHRY, SYGVKD. DNA for the CDR3: TGTGCCATCAGTGTGCTAGCGGGGGGGTACAATGAGCAGTTCTTC. Its protein is CAISVLAGGYNEQFF.

The V call is TRBV5-8, the J call TRBJ2-7; the match to TRBD1 covers 7 bases. CDR1 and CDR2 from the germline V gene are SGHTS and YDEGEE. V trimming: 4 bases; J trimming: 5 bases; junction bases outside the gene matches: 3. The CDR3 is 12 amino acids. Written as DNA, the CDR3 is TGTGCCAGCAGCCGACAGGGCCACGAGCAGTACTTC. This translates into CASSRQGHEQYF.

The V gene is TRBV5-6, the J gene TRBJ2-7; D perhaps matches TRBD2 (5 bases). Germline values: CDR1 SGHDT, CDR2 YYEEEE. The length of the CDR3 is 15 residues. Trimming pared 0 bases from V and 2 bases from J, leaving 12 bases between. CDR3 DNA: TGTGCCAGCAGCTTGGTTGGGAGATCGGCCTACGAGCAGTACTTC. It specifies CASSLVGRSAYEQYF.

With respect to this clone: Sequence at one end of the junction differs from germline and may be a read error. The chain employs TRBV10-3 and TRBJ2-5, with D perhaps TRBD1 (5 bases). This CDR3 has 14 amino acids. The germline V gene encodes CDR1 ENHRY and CDR2 SYGVKD. DNA of the CDR3: TGTGCCATCAGTGAGTCGACAGCTCAAGGGACCCAGTACTTC. Its translation is CAISESTAQGTQYF.

This clone was found once. The chain carries TRBV4-1 and TRBJ2-2, with 7 nucleotides matching TRBD2. J gave up 3 bases and V 0 bases, and 7 bases lay outside the gene matches. The germline V gene has CDR1 MGHRA and CDR2 YSYEKL. This CDR3 comprises 17 residues. CDR3 loop: CASSQDLADTDTGELFF. Here the CDR3 DNA reads TGCGCCAGCAGCCAAGATCTAGCGGATACTGACACCGGGGAGCTGTTTTTT.

The chain joins TRBV7-9 to TRBJ2-3; D ambiguous. The CDR3 is 16 amino acids. Per the germline V gene, CDR1 is SEHNR and CDR2 is FQNEAQ (reference sequence). Trimming took 1 base from V and 2 from J, leaving 13 bases between them. CDR3 region: CASSLVSGRFTDTQYF. CDR3 sequence (DNA): TGTGCCAGCAGCTTAGTTTCGGGCAGATTCACAGATACGCAGTATTTT.

The genes are TRBV2 and TRBJ2-7; D is possibly TRBD1 (5 bases). The CDR3 sequence is 13 residues long. Trimming cost V 3 bases and J 2 bases, with 8 bases left between them. Germline V gene lookup returns CDR1 SNHLY and CDR2 FYNNEI. CDR3 sequence reads: CASSDRVTYEQYF. CDR3 nucleotide sequence: TGTGCCAGCAGTGACAGGGTTACCTACGAGCAGTACTTC. The entire variable domain, with the rest obtained from reference TRBV2 and TRBJ2-7, is as follows: EPEVTQTPSHQVTQMGQEVILRCVPISNHLYFYWYRQILGQKVEFLVSFYNNEISEKSEIFDDQFSVERPDGSNFTLKIRSTKLEDSAMYFCASSDRVTYEQYFGPGTRLTVT.

The rearrangement links TRBV27 to TRBJ1-1; tentatively, D is TRBD1 (6 bases). The CDR3 length is 16 residues. The V gene lost 0 bases and the J gene lost 1 base, with 12 bases spanning the gap. From germline, CDR1 is MNHEY and CDR2 SMNVEV (reference sequence). The CDR3: CASSLSGGGSNTEAFF. CDR3 coding DNA: TGTGCCAGCAGTTTATCGGGAGGGGGGTCGAACACTGAAGCTTTCTTT.

This rearrangement joins TRBV30 to TRBJ2-5, with a tentative D call TRBD2 (6 bases). Germline V gene sequence: CDR1 GTSNPN, CDR2 SVGIG (reference sequence). Trimming cost V 3 bases and J 1 base, with 9 bases left between them. The CDR3 totals 13 residues. CDR3 sequence (DNA): TGTGCCTGGAGCCGGGAGCTCCAAGAGACCCAGTACTTC. Residues: CAWSRELQETQYF.

The chain links TRBV10-3 to TRBJ2-3; D might be TRBD1 (6 bases). V was pared by 5 bases and J by 3 bases, with 9 bases between. CDR1 is ENHRY and CDR2 is SYGVKD in the germline V gene. The CDR3 contains 13 residues. In DNA form, the CDR3 reads TGTGCCATCAGTCCACAGGGAACAGATACGCAGTATTTT. Encoded protein: CAISPQGTDTQYF.

V is TRBV25-1 and J is TRBJ1-6; 7 positions match TRBD1. V dropped 3 bases and J dropped 3; count of bases not matched to a gene: 8. In germline, CDR1 is MGHDK, CDR2 SYGVNS. CDR3 length: 17 amino acids. CDR3 in amino acids: CASSDSGGQFYNSPLHF. CDR3 coding DNA: TGTGCCAGCAGTGACTCGGGGGGACAGTTCTATAATTCACCCCTCCACTTT.